The clone carrying this T cell receptor beta chain is deemed medium-sized. The data are from a study of shared clonotypes between healthy human individuals. In the source study's methods: As immunoSEQ supplied junction-only sequences (without quality scores), filtering differed. The data were produced by immunoSEQ multiplex PCR, yet TCRdb's version contains in-frame clones alone and is incomplete. The V and J calls and clone size come from that table; D and trimming were worked out from the DNA. The sample lists hundreds of thousands of clones, less than 80% occurring once. The germline gives CDR1 LGHNA, CDR2 YNFKEQ. The CDR3 length is 12 residues. V was clipped by 3 bases and J by 5 bases, with 4 bases between them.

This receptor was identified in a woman between 40 and 50 years old in good health. Some clones in this sample may be carry-over from other donors' samples. The sample comprised PBMCs. V usage is TRBV4-2 and J usage is TRBJ2-2; D not certain. CDR3 DNA sequence: TGTGCCAGCAGCCAGGGGACCGGGGAGCTGTTTTTT. Its protein is CASSQGTGELFF.